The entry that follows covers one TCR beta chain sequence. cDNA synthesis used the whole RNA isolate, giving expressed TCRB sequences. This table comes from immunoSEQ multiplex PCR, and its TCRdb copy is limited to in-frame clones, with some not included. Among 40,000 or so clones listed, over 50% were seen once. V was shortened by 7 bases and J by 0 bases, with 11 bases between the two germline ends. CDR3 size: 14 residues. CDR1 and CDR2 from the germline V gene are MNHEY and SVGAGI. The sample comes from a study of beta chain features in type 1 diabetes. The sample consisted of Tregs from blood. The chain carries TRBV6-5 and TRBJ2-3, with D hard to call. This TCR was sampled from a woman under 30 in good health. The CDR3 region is CASTSRSSTDTQYF. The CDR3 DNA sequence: TGTGCCAGCACCTCGAGGTCGAGCACAGATACGCAGTATTTT.